The text below deals with one TCR beta chain. This CDR3 comprises 17 residues. Trimming cost V 1 base and J 0 bases, with 13 bases left between them. Per the germline V gene, CDR1 is SGHVS and CDR2 is FQNEAQ. Data came from immunoSEQ multiplex PCR; TCRdb stores just in-frame clones and leaves some out. The table includes tens of thousands of clones, about four fifths detected once. The data belong to a study of T cell responses to AZD1222 COVID-19 vaccine. As for the study in general: Pooling of second doses given at about 4 or about 12 weeks was done.

Sequencing used peripheral blood, obtained on day 0 of AZD1222 vaccination. The chain combines TRBV7-8 with TRBJ1-5; TRBD1 might be the D (5 bases). The sequence was collected from an adult in good health. CDR3 sequence: CASSLEEGKDSNQPQHF. The CDR3 bases are TGTGCCAGCAGCTTAGAAGAGGGGAAGGATAGCAATCAGCCCCAGCATTTT.